This T cell receptor (beta chain) came from a study of blood T cell repertoires in COVID-19 (dated by TCRdb to 2020 to 2022). About the full investigation: Samples from collaborators originated in the United States, Italy and Spain and spanned both the acute and convalescent phases of COVID-19. The material from the prospective study consisted of cDNA or gDNA derived from T cells, B-cell-depleted T cells, or PBMCs. Deeply sampled blood TCRbeta repertoires from subjects exposed to, actively infected with, or recovered from COVID-19 were included in the dataset. A freely available public database, intended as a resource for researchers studying the immune response to SARS-CoV-2, is where the repertoires were released. The samples were drawn from the first 160 participants of the ongoing ImmuneRACE study and from roughly 1,300 subjects provided by 6 global collaborators. Nearly every sample came with metadata listing a de-identified subject ID, COVID-19 status, age in years and sex. HLA class I and class II types, where available, came from metadata supplied by the sample provider rather than from assay-based typing.

This clone came up once. Its antigen specificity is not known. No much larger clone exists at a distance of one base, and base qualities are not known. TCRbeta CDR3 regions were amplified from genomic DNA by means of the immunoSEQ Assay, a bias-controlled multiplex PCR. Turning to the authors' computational methods: The number of nucleated cells in each sample was estimated by amplification of reference gene primers within the assay. To quantify the absolute abundance of each unique TCRbeta CDR3 rearrangement, sequence reads were collapsed and filtered. For each sample, productive Simpson clonality was calculated as the square root of Simpson's diversity index over productive rearrangements. In TCRdb, the immuneACCESS table is reduced to in-frame sequences with V and J assigned. These tables do not hold every clone; where another copy was compared, an unresolved V gene accounts for under half, and the others remain unexplained. V and J calls and clone size are given by that table; D and trimming were obtained from the DNA. The sample data list some 130,000 clones, and 60% to 80% of these were observed just once. The ten largest account for 11% of the sample.

Another Seattle source contributed samples from volunteer blood donors who had recovered from COVID-19. The collaborating institutions used their own protocols to collect whole blood in K2EDTA tubes. For TCRbeta analysis, collaborators shipped samples in one of three forms: frozen whole blood, isolated PBMCs, or DNA extracted from either of those sample types. Overall study outcomes, separate from this receptor: Clinical and demographic metadata were provided uncurated, with the amount varying by source and participant.

From the germline V gene (reference sequence), CDR1 is LGHDT and CDR2 is YNNKEL. The CDR3 sequence holds 15 residues, the cysteine and phenylalanine included. CDR3 DNA is the only sequence kept; it has 45 bases, read in frame from the first base. The junction shows trimming of 6 bases on V and 4 bases on J, plus 16 bases between the germline ends. The sequence was collected from a man between 60 and 70 years old who had recovered from COVID-19. The rearranged chain carries TRBV3-1 (or the pseudogene TRBV3-2) and TRBJ2-1; the D gene is possibly TRBD2, with 6 bases matching. The sample taken for sequencing was peripheral blood. DNA sequence: TGTGCCAGCAGTTCCGGGACTTCTCCGTACAATGAGCAGTTCTTC. Its protein product is CASSSGTSPYNEQFF.